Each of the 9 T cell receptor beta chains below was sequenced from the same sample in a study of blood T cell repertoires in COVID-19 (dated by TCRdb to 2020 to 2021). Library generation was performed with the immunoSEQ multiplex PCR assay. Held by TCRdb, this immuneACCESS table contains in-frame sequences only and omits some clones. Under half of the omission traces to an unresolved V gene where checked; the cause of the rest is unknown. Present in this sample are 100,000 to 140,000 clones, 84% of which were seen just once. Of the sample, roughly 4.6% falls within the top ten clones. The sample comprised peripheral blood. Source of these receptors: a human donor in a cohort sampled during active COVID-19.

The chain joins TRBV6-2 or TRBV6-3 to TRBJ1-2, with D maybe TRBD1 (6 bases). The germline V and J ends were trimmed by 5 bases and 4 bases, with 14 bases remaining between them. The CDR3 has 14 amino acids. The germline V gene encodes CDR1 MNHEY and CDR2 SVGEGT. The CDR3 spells CASSPGVIVYGYTF. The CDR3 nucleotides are TGTGCCAGCAGTCCAGGGGTGATCGTCTATGGCTACACCTTC.

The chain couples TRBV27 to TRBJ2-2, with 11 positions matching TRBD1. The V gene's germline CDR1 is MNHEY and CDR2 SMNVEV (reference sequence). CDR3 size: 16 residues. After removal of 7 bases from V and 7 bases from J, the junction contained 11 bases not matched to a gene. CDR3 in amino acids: CASIIPDRGPIGELFF. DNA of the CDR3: TGTGCCAGCATTATCCCGGACAGGGGGCCTATCGGGGAGCTGTTTTTT.

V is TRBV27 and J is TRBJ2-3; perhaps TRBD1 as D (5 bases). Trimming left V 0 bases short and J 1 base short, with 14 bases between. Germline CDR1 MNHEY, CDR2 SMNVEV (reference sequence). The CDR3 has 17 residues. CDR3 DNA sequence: TGTGCCAGCAGTTTATCGTCTCTTGGCAGGGGCACAGATACGCAGTATTTT. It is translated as CASSLSSLGRGTDTQYF.

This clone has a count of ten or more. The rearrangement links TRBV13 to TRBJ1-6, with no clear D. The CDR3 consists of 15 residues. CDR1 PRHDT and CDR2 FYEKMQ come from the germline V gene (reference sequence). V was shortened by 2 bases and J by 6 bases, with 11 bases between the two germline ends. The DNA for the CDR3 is TGTGCCAGCAGCTTAAACCGGGGTACTAATTCACCCCTCCACTTT. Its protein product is CASSLNRGTNSPLHF.

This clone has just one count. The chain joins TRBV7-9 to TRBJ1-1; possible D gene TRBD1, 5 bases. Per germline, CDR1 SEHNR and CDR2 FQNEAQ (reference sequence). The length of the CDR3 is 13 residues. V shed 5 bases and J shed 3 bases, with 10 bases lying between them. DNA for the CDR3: TGTGCCAGCAGCAATACACAGGACACTGAAGCTTTCTTT. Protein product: CASSNTQDTEAFF. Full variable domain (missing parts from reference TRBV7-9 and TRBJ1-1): DTGVSQNPRHKITKRGQNVTFRCDPISEHNRLYWYRQTLGQGPEFLTYFQNEAQLEKSRLLSDRFSAERPKGSFSTLEIQRTEQGDSAMYLCASSNTQDTEAFFGQGTRLTVV.

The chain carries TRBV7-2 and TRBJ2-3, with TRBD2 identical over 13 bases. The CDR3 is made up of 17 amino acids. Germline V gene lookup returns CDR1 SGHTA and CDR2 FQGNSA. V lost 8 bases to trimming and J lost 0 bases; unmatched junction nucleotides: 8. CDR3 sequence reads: CASRGGLAGPSTDTQYF. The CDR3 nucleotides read TGTGCCAGCCGAGGGGGACTAGCGGGGCCTAGCACAGATACGCAGTATTTT.

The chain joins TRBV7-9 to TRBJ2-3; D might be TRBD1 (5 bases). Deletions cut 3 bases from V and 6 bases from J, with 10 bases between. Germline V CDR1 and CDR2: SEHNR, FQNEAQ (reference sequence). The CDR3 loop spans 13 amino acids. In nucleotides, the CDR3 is TGTGCCAGCAGCTTCTGGGGCCGGGATACGCAGTATTTT. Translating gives CASSFWGRDTQYF.

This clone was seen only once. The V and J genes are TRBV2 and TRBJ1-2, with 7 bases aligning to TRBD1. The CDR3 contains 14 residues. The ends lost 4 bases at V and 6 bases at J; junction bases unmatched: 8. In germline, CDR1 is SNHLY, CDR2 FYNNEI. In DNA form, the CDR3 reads TGTGCCAGCAGTGTGGGGACAGCTCTAAATGGCTACACCTTC. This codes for CASSVGTALNGYTF. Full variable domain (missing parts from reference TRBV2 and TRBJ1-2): EPEVTQTPSHQVTQMGQEVILRCVPISNHLYFYWYRQILGQKVEFLVSFYNNEISEKSEIFDDQFSVERPDGSNFTLKIRSTKLEDSAMYFCASSVGTALNGYTFGSGTRLTVV.

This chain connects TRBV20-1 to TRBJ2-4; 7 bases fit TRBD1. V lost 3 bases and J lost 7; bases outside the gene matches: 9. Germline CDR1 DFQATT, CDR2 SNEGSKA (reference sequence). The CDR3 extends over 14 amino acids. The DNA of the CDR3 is TGCAGTGCTAGTTGGCAGGGGGTTGTGAACATTCAGTACTTC. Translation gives CSASWQGVVNIQYF.